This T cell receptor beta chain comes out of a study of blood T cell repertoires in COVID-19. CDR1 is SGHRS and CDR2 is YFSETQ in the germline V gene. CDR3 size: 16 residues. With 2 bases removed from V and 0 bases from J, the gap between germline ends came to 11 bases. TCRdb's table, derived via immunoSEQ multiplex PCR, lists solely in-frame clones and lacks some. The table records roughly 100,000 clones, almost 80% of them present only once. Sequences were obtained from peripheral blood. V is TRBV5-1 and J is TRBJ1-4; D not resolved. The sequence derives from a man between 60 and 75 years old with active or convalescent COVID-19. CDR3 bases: TGCGCCAGCAGCTTACTGTCCCCCGCAACTAATGAAAAACTGTTTTTT. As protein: CASSLLSPATNEKLFF.